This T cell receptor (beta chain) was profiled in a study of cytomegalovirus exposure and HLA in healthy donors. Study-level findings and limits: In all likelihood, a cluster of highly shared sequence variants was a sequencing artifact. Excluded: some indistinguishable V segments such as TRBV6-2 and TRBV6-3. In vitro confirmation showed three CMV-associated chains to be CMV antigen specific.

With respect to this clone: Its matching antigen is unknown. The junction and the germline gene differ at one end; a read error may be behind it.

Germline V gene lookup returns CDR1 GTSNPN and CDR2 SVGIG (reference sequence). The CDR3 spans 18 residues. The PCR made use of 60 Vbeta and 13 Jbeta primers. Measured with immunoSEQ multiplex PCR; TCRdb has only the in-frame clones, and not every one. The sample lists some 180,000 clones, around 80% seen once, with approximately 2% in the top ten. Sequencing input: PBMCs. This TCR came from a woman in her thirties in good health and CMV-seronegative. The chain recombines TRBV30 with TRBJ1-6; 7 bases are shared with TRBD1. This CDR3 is CAWSAYETGATYNSPLHF. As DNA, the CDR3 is TGTGCCTGGAGTGCCTACGAAACAGGGGCCACATATAATTCACCCCTTCACTTT. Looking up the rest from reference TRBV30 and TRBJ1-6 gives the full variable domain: SQTIHQWPATLVQPVGSPLSLECTVEGTSNPNLYWYRQAAGRGLQLLFYSVGIGQISSEVPQNLSASRPQDRQFILSSKKLLLSDSGFYLCAWSAYETGATYNSPLHFGNGTRLTVT.